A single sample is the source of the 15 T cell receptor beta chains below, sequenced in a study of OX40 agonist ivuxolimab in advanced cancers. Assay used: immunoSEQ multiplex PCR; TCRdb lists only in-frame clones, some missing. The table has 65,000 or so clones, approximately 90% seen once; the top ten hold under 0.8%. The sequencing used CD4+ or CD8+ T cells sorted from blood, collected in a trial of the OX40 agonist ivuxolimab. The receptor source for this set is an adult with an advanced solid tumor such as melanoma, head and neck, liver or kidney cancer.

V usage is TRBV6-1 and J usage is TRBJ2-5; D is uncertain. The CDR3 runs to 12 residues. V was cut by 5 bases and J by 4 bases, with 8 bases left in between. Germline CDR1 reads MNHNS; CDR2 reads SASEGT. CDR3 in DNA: TGTGCCAGCAGTCCCGCAGGAGAGACCCAGTACTTC. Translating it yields CASSPAGETQYF.

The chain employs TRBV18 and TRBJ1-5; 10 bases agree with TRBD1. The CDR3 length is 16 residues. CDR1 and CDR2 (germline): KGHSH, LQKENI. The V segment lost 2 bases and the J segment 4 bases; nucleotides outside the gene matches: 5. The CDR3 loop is CASSPRTGGRNQPQHF. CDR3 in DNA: TGTGCCAGCTCACCAAGGACAGGGGGTCGAAATCAGCCCCAGCATTTT.

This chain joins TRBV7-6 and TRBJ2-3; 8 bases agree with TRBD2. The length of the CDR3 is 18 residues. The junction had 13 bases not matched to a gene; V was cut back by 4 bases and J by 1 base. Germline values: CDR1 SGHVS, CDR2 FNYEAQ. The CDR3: CASSYLSRQAGGTDTQYF. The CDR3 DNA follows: TGTGCCAGCAGCTACCTGTCCCGCCAAGCGGGAGGCACAGATACGCAGTATTTT.

The CDR3 region has the DNA TGTGCCAGTAGTAAATCGGTCGGGACAGGGTTAGGGTCGGCTGAAGCTTTCTTT. It translates to CASSKSVGTGLGSAEAFF. This chain joins TRBV19 and TRBJ1-1, with 9 bases fitting TRBD1. J lost 6 bases, V lost 4 bases, and 18 bases had no gene match. Germline CDR1 and CDR2: LNHDA and SQIVND (reference sequence). The CDR3 totals 18 residues.

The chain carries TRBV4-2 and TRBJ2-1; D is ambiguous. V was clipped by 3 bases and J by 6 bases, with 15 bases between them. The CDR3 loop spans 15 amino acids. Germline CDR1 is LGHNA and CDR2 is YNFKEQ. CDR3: CASSQRPTIRNEQFF. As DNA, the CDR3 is TGTGCCAGCAGCCAGCGACCTACCATACGCAATGAGCAGTTCTTC.

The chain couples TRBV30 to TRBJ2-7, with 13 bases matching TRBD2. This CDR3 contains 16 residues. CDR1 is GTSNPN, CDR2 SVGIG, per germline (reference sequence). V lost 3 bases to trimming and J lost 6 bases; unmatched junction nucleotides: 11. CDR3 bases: TGTGCCTGGAGCGATATCGGACTAGCGGGAGACTCCGAGCAGTACTTC. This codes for CAWSDIGLAGDSEQYF.

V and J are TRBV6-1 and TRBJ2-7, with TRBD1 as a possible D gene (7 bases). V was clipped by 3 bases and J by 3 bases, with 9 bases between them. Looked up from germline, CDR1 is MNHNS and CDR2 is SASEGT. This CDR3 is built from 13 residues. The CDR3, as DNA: TGTGCCAGCAGTGACCAGGGGGGCTACGAGCAGTACTTC. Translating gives CASSDQGGYEQYF.

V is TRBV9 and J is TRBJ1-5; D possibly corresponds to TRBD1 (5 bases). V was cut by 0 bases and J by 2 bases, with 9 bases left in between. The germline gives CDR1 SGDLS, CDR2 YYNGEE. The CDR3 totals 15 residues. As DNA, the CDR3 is TGTGCCAGCAGCGTAGCGGGGGACGGCAATCAGCCCCAGCATTTT. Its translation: CASSVAGDGNQPQHF.

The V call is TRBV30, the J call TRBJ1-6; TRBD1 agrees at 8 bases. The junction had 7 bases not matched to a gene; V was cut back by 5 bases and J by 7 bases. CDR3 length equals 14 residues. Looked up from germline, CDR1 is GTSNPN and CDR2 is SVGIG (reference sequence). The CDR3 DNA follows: TGTGCCTGGCGCCGGGGGGACAGGAATTCACCCCTCCACTTT. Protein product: CAWRRGDRNSPLHF.

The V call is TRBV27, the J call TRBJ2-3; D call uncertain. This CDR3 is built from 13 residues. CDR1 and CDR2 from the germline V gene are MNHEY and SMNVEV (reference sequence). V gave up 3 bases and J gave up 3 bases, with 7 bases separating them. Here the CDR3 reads CASSFRQTDTQYF. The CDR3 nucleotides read TGTGCCAGCAGTTTCAGGCAGACAGATACGCAGTATTTT.

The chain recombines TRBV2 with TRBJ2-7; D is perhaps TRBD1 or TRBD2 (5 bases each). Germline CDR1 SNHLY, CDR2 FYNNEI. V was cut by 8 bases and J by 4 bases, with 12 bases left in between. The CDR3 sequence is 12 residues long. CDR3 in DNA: TGTGCCAGCGACGAAGGGGAGTACGAGCAGTACTTC. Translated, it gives CASDEGEYEQYF.

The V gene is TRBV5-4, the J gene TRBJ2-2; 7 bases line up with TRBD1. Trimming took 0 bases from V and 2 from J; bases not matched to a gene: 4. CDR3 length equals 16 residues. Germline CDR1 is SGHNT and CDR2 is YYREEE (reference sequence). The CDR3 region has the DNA TGTGCCAGCAGCTTGGAGGGACAGACCAACACCGGGGAGCTGTTTTTT. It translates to CASSLEGQTNTGELFF.

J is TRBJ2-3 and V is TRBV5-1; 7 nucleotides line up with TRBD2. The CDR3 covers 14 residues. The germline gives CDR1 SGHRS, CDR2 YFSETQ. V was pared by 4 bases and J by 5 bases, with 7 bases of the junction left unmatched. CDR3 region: CASSATSPRDTQYF. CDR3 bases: TGCGCCAGCAGCGCGACTAGCCCCCGAGATACGCAGTATTTT.

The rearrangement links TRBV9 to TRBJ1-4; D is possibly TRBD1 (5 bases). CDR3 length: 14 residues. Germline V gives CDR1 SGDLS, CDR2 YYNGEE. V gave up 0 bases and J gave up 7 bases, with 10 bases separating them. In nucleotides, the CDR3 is TGTGCCAGCAGCGTAGGCAGGGTGGGTGAAAAACTGTTTTTT. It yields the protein CASSVGRVGEKLFF.

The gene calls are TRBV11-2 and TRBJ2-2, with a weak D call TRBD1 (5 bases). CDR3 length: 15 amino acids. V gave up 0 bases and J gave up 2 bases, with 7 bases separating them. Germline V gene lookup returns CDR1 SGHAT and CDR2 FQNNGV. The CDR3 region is CASSLDDRNTGELFF. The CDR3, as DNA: TGTGCCAGCAGCTTAGATGACAGAAACACCGGGGAGCTGTTTTTT.